This T cell receptor (beta chain) was found in a study of blood T cells in healthy people across ages. The CDR3 has 15 amino acids. In germline, CDR1 is DFQATT, CDR2 SNEGSKA (reference sequence). Between the trimmed V and J ends, which lost 3 bases and 7 bases, there was a span of 22 bases. Points on this clonotype: The antigen is unknown.

PCR was performed a second time for about 7 to 11 cycles using a sample-barcoded 5' primer and a J-beta primer mix. TCRdb re-analysed the 5' RACE reads in MiXCR, keeping a single row per CDR3 protein. The sample lists 1,300,000 or so distinct CDR3 sequences; around 55% were seen once. Study-wide results and caveats: There were more naive CD4+ cells and higher diversity in long-lived donors than in aged donors.

The chain links TRBV20-1 to TRBJ2-7; D is undetermined. This TCR was sampled from a man aged 18 to 30 in good health. The sequenced sample was blood. CDR3 sequence: CSARGIDSGSNEQYF. In DNA form, the CDR3 reads TGCAGTGCTAGGGGCATCGATTCAGGCTCAAATGAGCAGTACTTC.